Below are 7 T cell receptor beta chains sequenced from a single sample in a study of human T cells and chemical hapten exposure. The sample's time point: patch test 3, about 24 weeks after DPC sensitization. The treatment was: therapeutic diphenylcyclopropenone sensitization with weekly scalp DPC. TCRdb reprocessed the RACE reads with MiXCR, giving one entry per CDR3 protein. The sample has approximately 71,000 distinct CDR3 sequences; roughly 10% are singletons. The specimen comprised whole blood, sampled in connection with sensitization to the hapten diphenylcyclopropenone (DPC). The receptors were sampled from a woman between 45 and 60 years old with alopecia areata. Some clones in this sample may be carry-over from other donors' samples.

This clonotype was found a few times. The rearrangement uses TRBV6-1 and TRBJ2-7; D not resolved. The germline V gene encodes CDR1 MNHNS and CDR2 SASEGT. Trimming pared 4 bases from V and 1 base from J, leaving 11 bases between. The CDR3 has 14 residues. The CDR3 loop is CASSAARPSYEQYF. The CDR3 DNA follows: TGTGCCAGCAGTGCCGCCCGTCCTTCCTACGAGCAGTACTTC.

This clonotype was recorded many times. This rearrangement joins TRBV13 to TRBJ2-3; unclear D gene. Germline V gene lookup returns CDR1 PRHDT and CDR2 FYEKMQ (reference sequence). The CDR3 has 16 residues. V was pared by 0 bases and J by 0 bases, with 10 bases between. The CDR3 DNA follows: TGTGCCAGCAGCTTAGGTTCAGGATCTAGCACAGATACGCAGTATTTT. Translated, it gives CASSLGSGSSTDTQYF.

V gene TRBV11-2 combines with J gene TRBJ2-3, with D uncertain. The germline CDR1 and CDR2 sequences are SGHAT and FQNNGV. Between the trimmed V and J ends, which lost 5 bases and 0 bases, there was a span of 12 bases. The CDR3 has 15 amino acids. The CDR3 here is CASSPSWPSTDTQYF. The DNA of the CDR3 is TGTGCCAGCAGCCCCTCTTGGCCCAGCACAGATACGCAGTATTTT.

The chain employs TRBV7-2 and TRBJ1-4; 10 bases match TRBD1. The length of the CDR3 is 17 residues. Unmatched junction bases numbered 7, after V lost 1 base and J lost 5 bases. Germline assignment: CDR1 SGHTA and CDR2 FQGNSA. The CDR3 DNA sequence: TGTGCCAGCAGCTTAGGTGGGGGACAGGGGTTAAATGAAAAACTGTTTTTT. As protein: CASSLGGGQGLNEKLFF.

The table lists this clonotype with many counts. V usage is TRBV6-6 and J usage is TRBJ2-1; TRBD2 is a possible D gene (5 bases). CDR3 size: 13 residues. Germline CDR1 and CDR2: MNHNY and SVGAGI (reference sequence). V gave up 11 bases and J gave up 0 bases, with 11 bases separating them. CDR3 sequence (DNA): TGTGCCGCCCTAGGGAGCTCCTACAATGAGCAGTTCTTC. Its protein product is CAALGSSYNEQFF.

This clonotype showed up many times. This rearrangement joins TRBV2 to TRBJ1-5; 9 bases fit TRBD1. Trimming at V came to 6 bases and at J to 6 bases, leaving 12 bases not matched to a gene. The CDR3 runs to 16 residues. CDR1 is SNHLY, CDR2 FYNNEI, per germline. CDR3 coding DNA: TGTGCCAGCAGAGGACCGACAGGGGGTAGCGGTCAGCCCCAGCATTTT. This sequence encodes CASRGPTGGSGQPQHF. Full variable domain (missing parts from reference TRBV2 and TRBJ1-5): EPEVTQTPSHQVTQMGQEVILRCVPISNHLYFYWYRQILGQKVEFLVSFYNNEISEKSEIFDDQFSVERPDGSNFTLKIRSTKLEDSAMYFCASRGPTGGSGQPQHFGDGTRLSIL.

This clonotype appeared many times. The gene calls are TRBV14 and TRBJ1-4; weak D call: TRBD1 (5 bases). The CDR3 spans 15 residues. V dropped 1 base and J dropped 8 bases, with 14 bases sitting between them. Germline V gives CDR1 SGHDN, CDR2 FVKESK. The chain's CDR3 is CASSQGARAGEKLFF. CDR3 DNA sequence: TGTGCCAGCAGCCAAGGGGCCAGGGCAGGCGAAAAACTGTTTTTT.